The rows below give T cell receptor beta chains drawn from one sample of a study of immune evolution from preneoplasia to lung adenocarcinoma. Only in-frame clones appear in the TCRdb table, and some are missing; sequencing was by immunoSEQ multiplex PCR. In the table there are roughly 2,500 clones, roughly 84% of which are singletons. The sample comprised FFPE invasive lung adenocarcinoma tissue. The source of these receptors is a person aged 55-80 years with invasive lung adenocarcinoma. The CDR3 runs from the conserved cysteine through the conserved F or W. A D gene is named only where the DNA matches it firmly. The size entry is marked missing in some rows and otherwise reads once, few, many or a size class.

abundance | j_gene | d_gene | v_gene | CDR3aa | CDR3nt
- | TRBJ1-6 | - | TRBV7-2 | CASSLATTVNSPLHF | TGTGCCAGCAGCTTAGCCACCACAGTTAATTCACCCCTCCACTTT
once | TRBJ2-5 | TRBD2 | TRBV4-2 | CASSPTSGRGEETQYF | TGTGCCAGCAGCCCCACTAGCGGGAGGGGTGAGGAGACCCAGTACTTC
few | TRBJ1-1 | - | TRBV29-1 | CSVEERGLNTEAFF | TGCAGCGTTGAAGAAAGGGGTTTGAACACTGAAGCTTTCTTT
- | TRBJ1-2 | - | TRBV7-6 | CASSLGGFYGYTF | TGTGCCAGCAGCTTAGGGGGCTTCTATGGCTACACCTTC
once | TRBJ2-3 | - | TRBV7-2 | CASSLAGVTTDTQYF | TGTGCCAGCAGCTTAGCTGGTGTTACCACAGATACGCAGTATTTT
- | TRBJ1-6 | TRBD1 | TRBV2 | CASSLRQGGGNSPLHF | TGTGCCAGCAGTCTTCGACAGGGGGGCGGTAATTCACCCCTCCACTTT
- | TRBJ2-7 | TRBD2 | TRBV9 | CASSGGLAGDEQYF | TGTGCCAGCAGCGGAGGACTAGCGGGAGACGAGCAGTACTTC
few | TRBJ2-7 | TRBD1 | TRBV18 | CASSPGTGPWGEQYF | TGTGCCAGCTCTCCCGGGACAGGGCCCTGGGGGGAGCAGTACTTC
few | TRBJ2-7 | - | TRBV9 | CASSSSQGVLGEQYF | TGTGCCAGCAGCTCTAGCCAGGGTGTCTTGGGGGAGCAGTACTTC
- | TRBJ2-1 | - | TRBV30 | CAWRAYNEQFF | TGTGCCTGGAGAGCCTACAATGAGCAGTTCTTC
- | TRBJ1-1 | - | TRBV29-1 | CSVEDLHGRRPTEAFF | TGCAGCGTTGAAGATCTTCATGGCAGGCGACCGACTGAAGCTTTCTTT
- | TRBJ2-1 | TRBD2 | TRBV10-3 | CAISEPGSGIYNEQFF | TGTGCCATCAGTGAGCCGGGTAGCGGGATATACAATGAGCAGTTCTTC
- | TRBJ2-5 | - | TRBV13 | CASSLIVEQETQYF | TGTGCCAGCAGCTTAATTGTAGAACAAGAGACCCAGTACTTC
- | TRBJ1-1 | - | TRBV6-1 | CASTLDTFYTEAFF | TGTGCCAGCACCCTAGACACTTTTTACACTGAAGCTTTCTTT
- | TRBJ1-2 | TRBD1 | TRBV29-1 | CSVRGQGASGGYIF | TGCAGCGTTCGCGGACAGGGGGCGTCGGGGGGCTACATCTTC
once | TRBJ2-5 | - | TRBV18 | CASSPRAVQETQYF | TGTGCCAGCTCACCCCGGGCAGTCCAAGAGACCCAGTACTTC
- | TRBJ2-1 | - | TRBV21-1 | CASSNASTSGYYNEQFF | TGTGCCAGCAGCAACGCATCGACTAGCGGATACTACAATGAGCAGTTCTTC
- | TRBJ2-7 | - | TRBV5-1 | CASSGTAGTGSYEQYF | TGCGCCAGCAGCGGAACAGCCGGGACTGGATCCTACGAGCAGTACTTC
- | TRBJ2-6 | TRBD1 | TRBV7-3 | CASSLKFPGGDSSGANVLTF | TGTGCCAGCAGCTTAAAATTCCCAGGGGGCGATAGCTCTGGGGCCAACGTCCTGACTTTC
- | TRBJ2-7 | TRBD2 | TRBV5-1 | CASSLVRLAGGQDEQYF | TGCGCCAGCAGCTTAGTTAGACTAGCGGGAGGGCAGGACGAGCAGTACTTC
- | TRBJ2-5 | - | TRBV4-1 | CASSLPGTHEETQYF | TGCGCCAGCAGCCTACCCGGGACACACGAAGAGACCCAGTACTTC
- | TRBJ1-6 | - | TRBV2 | CASRSRGVLSYNSPLHF | TGTGCCAGCAGGTCCCGAGGGGTCCTGTCATATAATTCACCCCTCCACTTT
- | TRBJ2-7 | - | TRBV11-3 | CASSFRGVTHEQYF | TGTGCCAGCAGCTTTCGGGGCGTAACCCACGAGCAGTACTTC
- | TRBJ2-7 | - | TRBV7-2 | CASSFGEPHYEQYF | TGTGCCAGCAGCTTCGGGGAGCCTCACTACGAGCAGTACTTC
few | TRBJ2-2 | - | TRBV19 | CASSMLLGHNTGELFF | TGTGCCAGTAGTATGCTCCTCGGACACAACACCGGGGAGCTGTTTTTT
- | TRBJ2-1 | - | TRBV30 | CAWSPGDWSYNEQFF | TGTGCCTGGAGTCCCGGGGATTGGTCCTACAATGAGCAGTTCTTC
- | TRBJ2-1 | - | TRBV18 | CASSPSRAQVEQFF | TGTGCCAGCTCACCATCAAGGGCCCAGGTTGAGCAGTTCTTC
once | TRBJ1-5 | - | TRBV6-1 | CASSEEGNYSNQPQHF | TGTGCCAGCAGTGAAGAAGGGAATTATAGCAATCAGCCCCAGCATTTT
few | TRBJ2-3 | - | TRBV18 | CASSPHEVDTQYF | TGTGCCAGCTCACCACATGAGGTGGATACGCAGTATTTT
- | TRBJ2-5 | - | TRBV7-9 | CASTLGSDAAETETQYF | TGTGCCAGCACCCTTGGGTCCGACGCAGCGGAGACGGAGACCCAGTACTTC
- | TRBJ2-5 | - | TRBV9 | CASSPSGRAVETQYF | TGTGCCAGCAGCCCCTCTGGTCGGGCTGTGGAGACCCAGTACTTC
- | TRBJ2-2 | TRBD2 | TRBV4-1 | CASSRLIAGGTGELFF | TGCGCCAGCAGCCGCCTTATAGCGGGGGGCACCGGGGAGCTGTTTTTT